The table lists the clone carrying this T cell receptor beta chain with a few counts. Negative isolation was applied to CD8+ and CD4+ T cells, and FACS enrichment was applied to TEMRA cells. These data originate in a study of CD8 T cells in Susac syndrome. Reverse transcription of roughly 0.5 to 1 ug RNA was performed with random hexamers. The authors amplified TCR beta CDR3 across 54 Vbeta and 13 Jbeta using immunoSEQ multiplex PCR. TCRdb analysed the immunoSEQ multiplex PCR reads with MiXCR anew, one entry per CDR3 protein. The sample consists of hundreds of thousands of distinct CDR3 sequences, approximately 91% of them appearing once. The CDR3 has 15 amino acids. J lost 2 bases, V lost 5 bases, and 3 bases had no gene match. The germline V gene encodes CDR1 LNHDA and CDR2 SQIVND (reference sequence).

The sequencing input was CD8+ T cells from PBMCs. The chain combines TRBV19 with TRBJ2-6; 7 bases fit TRBD1. The TCR sequence derives from a human donor with multiple sclerosis. CDR3 loop: CASSFRGPGANVLTF. DNA for the CDR3: TGTGCCAGTAGTTTTAGGGGGCCTGGGGCCAACGTCCTGACTTTC.